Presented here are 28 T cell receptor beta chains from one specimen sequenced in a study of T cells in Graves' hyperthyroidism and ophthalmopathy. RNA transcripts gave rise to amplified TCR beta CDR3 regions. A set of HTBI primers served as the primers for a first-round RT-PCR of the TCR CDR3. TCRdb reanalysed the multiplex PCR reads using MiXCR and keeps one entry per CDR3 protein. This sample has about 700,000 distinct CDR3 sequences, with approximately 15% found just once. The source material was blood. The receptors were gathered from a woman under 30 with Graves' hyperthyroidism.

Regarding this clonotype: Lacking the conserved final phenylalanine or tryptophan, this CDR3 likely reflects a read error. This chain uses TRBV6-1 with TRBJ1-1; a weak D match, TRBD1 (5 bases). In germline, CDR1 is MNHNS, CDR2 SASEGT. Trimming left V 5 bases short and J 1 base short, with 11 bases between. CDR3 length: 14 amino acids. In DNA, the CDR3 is TGTGCCAGCAGTCTCGGCGGGGGGAACACTGAAGCTTTCTCT. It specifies CASSLGGGNTEAFS.

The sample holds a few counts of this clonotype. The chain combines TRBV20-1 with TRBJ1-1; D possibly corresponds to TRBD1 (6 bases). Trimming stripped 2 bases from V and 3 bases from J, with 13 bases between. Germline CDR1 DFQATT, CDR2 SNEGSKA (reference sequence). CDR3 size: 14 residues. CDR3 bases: TGCAGTGCTAGATTTCAGGGGAGGGACACTGAAGCTTTCTTT. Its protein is CSARFQGRDTEAFF.

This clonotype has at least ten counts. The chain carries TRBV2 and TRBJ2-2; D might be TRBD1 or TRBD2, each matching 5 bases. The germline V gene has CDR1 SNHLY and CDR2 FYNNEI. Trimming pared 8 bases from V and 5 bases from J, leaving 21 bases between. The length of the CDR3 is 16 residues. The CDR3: CASCPGPQERTGELFF. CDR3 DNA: TGTGCCAGCTGCCCGGGACCCCAAGAGCGGACCGGGGAGCTGTTTTTT.

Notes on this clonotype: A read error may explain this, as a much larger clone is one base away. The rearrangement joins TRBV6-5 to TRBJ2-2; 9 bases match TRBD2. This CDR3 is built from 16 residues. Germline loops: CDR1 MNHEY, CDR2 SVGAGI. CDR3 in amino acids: CASCSGRNTNTRELFF. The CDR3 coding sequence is TGTGCCAGCTGCAGCGGGAGGAATACGAACACCCGGGAGCTGTTTTTT.

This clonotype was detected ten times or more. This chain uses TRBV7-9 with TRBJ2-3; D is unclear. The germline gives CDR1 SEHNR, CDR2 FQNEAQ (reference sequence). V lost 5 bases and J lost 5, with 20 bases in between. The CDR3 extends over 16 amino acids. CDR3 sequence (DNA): TGTGCCAGCAGCCCATCGCTCCAGGTCTTATTAGATACGCAGTATTTT. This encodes CASSPSLQVLLDTQYF.

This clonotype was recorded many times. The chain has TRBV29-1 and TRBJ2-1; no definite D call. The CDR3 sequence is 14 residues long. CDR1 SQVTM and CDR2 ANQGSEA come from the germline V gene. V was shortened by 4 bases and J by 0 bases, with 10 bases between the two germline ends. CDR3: CSVVRTDSYNEQFF. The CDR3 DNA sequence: TGCAGCGTTGTTCGCACGGACTCCTACAATGAGCAGTTCTTC.

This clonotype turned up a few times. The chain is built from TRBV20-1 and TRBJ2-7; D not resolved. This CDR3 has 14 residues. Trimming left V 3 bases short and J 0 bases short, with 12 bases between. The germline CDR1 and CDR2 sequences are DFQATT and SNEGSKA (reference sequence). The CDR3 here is CSASLTDNSYEQYF. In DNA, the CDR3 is TGCAGTGCTAGCCTGACCGACAACTCCTACGAGCAGTACTTC.

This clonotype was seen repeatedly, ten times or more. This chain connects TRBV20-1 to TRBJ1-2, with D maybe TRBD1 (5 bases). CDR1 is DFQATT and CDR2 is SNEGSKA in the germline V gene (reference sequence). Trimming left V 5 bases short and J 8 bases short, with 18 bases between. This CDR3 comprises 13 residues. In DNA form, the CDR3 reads TGCAGTGCTGGTCGGGGCCGAGTGTGGGGCTACACCTTC. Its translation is CSAGRGRVWGYTF.

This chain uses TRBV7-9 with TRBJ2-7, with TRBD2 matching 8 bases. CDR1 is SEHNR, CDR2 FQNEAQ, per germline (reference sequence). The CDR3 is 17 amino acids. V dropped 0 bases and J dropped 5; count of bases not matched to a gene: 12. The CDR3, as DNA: TGTGCCAGCAGCTTAGCGGTCCATCGGGAGGGCAGCCACGAGCAGTACTTC. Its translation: CASSLAVHREGSHEQYF.

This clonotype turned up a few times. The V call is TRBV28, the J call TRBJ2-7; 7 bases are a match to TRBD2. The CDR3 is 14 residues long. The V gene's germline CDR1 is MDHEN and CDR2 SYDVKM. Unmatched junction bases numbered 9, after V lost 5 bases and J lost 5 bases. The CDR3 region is CASSDSGGLDEQYF. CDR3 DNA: TGTGCCAGCAGTGATTCGGGGGGTTTGGACGAGCAGTACTTC.

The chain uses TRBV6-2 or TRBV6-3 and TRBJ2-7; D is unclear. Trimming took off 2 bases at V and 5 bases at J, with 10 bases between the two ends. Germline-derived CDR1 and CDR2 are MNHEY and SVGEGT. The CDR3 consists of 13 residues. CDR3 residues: CASSYPDLHEQYF. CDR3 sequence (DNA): TGTGCCAGCAGTTACCCAGACTTACACGAGCAGTACTTC.

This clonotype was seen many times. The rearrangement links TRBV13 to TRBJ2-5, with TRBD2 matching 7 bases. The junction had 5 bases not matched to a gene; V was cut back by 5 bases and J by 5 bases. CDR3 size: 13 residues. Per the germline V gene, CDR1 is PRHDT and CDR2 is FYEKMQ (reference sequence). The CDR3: CASSKAGGETQYF. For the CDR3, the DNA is TGTGCCAGCAGCAAGGCCGGGGGGGAGACCCAGTACTTC.

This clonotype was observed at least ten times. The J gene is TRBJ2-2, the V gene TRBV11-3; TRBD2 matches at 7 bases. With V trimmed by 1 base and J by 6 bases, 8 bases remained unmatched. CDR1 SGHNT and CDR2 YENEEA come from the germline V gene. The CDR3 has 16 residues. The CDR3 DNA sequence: TGTGCCAGCAGCTTAGTCCTAGCGGTAAACCCCGGGGAGCTGTTTTTT. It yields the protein CASSLVLAVNPGELFF.

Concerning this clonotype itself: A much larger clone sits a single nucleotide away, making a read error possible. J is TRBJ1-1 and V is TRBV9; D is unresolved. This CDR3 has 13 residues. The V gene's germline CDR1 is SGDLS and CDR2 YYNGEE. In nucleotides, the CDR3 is TGTGCCAGCAGCGTAGCGGGAAGAACTGAAGTTTTCTTT. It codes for CASSVAGRTEVFF.

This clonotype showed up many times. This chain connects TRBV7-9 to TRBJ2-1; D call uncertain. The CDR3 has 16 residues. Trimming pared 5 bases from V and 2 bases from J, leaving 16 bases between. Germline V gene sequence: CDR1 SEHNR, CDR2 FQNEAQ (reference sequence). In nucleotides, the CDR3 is TGTGCCAGCAGCCCTCAGTCCGGTCATACCTACAATGAGCAGTTCTTC. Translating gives CASSPQSGHTYNEQFF.

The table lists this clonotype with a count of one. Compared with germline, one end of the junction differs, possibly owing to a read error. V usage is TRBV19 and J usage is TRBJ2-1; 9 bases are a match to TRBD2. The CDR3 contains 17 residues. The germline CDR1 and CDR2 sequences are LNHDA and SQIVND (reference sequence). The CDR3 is CPSSIDHRAGGYNEQFF. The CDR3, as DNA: TGTCCCAGTAGTATAGATCACCGAGCGGGAGGATACAATGAGCAGTTCTTC.

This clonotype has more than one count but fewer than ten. CDR3 nucleotide sequence: TGTGCCAGCAGTGGAGGACAGGGGGGATCTCAGCCCCAGCATTTT. It encodes CASSGGQGGSQPQHF. The J gene is TRBJ1-5, the V gene TRBV6-1; 10 bases are shared with TRBD1. The length of the CDR3 is 15 residues. Germline V gene sequence: CDR1 MNHNS, CDR2 SASEGT. J gave up 6 bases and V 4 bases, and 6 bases lay outside the gene matches.

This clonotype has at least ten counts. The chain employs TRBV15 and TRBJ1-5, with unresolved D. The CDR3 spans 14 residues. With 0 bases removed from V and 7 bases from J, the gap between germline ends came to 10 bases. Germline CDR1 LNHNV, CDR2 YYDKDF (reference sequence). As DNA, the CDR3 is TGTGCCACCAGCAGAGAGATGGGAGGCCAGCCCCAGCATTTT. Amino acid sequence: CATSREMGGQPQHF. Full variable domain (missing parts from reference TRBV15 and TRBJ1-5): DAMVIQNPRYQVTQFGKPVTLSCSQTLNHNVMYWYQQKSSQAPKLLFHYYDKDFNNEADTPDNFQSRRPNTSFCFLDIRSPGLGDTAMYLCATSREMGGQPQHFGDGTRLSIL.

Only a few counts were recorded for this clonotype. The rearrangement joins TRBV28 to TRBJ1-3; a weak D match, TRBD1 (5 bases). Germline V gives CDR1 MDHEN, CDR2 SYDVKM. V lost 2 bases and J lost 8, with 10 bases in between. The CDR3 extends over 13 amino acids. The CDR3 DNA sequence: TGTGCCAGCAGTTTAAACCTGGGGGACACCATATATTTT. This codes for CASSLNLGDTIYF. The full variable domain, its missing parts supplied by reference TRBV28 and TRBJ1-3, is DVKVTQSSRYLVKRTGEKVFLECVQDMDHENMFWYRQDPGLGLRLIYFSYDVKMKEKGDIPEGYSVSREKKERFSLILESASTNQTSMYLCASSLNLGDTIYFGEGSWLTVV.

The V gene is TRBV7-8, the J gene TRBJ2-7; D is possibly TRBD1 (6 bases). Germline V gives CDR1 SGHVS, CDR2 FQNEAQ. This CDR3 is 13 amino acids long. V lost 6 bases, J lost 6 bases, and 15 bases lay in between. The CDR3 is CASRRGGPSEQYF. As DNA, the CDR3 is TGTGCCAGCAGACGAGGGGGTCCTAGCGAGCAGTACTTC. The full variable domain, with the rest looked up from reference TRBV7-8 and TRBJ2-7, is GAGVSQSPRYKVAKRGQDVALRCDPISGHVSLFWYQQALGQGPEFLTYFQNEAQLDKSGLPSDRFFAERPEGSVSTLKIQRTQQEDSAVYLCASRRGGPSEQYFGPGTRLTVT.

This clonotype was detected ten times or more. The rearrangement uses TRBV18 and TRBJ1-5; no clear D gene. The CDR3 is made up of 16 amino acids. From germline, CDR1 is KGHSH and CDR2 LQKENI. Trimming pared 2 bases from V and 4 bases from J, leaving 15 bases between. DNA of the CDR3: TGTGCCAGCTCACCATCCGCGGGTCCTCGAAATCAGCCCCAGCATTTT. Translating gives CASSPSAGPRNQPQHF.

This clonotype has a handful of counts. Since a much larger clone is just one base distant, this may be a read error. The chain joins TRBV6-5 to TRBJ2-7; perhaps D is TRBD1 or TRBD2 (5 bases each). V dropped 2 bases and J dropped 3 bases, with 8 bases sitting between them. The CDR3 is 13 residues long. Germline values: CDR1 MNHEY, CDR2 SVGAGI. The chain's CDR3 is CASSYGGIYEQYF. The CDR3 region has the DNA TGTGCCAGCAGTTACGGGGGAATCTACGAGCAGTACTTC.

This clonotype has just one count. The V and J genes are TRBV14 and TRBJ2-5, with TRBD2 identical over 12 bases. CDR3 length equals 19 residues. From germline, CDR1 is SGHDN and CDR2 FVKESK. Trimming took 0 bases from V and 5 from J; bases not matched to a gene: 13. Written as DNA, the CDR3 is TGTGCCAGCAGCCAAGATCGGAAGTGGCGACTAGCGGGAGAGGAGACCCAGTACTTC. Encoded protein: CASSQDRKWRLAGEETQYF.

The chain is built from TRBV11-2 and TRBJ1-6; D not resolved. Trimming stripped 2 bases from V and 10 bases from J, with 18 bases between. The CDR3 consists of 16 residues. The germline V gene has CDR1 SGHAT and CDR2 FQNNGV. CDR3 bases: TGTGCCAGCAGCTTACCCCGGACGTGGGGAAGGTCACCCCTCCACTTT. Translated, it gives CASSLPRTWGRSPLHF.

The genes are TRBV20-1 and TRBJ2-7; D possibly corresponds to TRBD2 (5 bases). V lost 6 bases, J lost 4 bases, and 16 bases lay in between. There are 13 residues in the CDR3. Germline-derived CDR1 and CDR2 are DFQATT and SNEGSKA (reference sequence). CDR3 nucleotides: TGCAGTGCGGAAAATAGAGGGCTGTACGAGCAGTACTTC. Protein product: CSAENRGLYEQYF.

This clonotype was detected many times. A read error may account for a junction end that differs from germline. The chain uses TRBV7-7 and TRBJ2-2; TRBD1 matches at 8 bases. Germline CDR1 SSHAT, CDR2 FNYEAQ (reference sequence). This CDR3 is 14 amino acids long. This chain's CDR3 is CASSHDRGVGELFF. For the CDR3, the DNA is TGTGCTAGCAGCCACGACAGGGGTGTCGGGGAGCTGTTTTTT.

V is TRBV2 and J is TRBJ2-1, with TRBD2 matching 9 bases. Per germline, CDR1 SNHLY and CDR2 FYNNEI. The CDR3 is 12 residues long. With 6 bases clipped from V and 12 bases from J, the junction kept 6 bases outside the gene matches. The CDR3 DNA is TGTGCCAGCAGGTTAGCGGGAGCGGTGCAGTTCTTC. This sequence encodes CASRLAGAVQFF.

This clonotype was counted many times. Here the CDR3 reads CASSWLGGELFF. The CDR3 DNA reads as TGTGCCAGTTCTTGGTTGGGCGGGGAGCTGTTTTTT. The chain has TRBV28 and TRBJ2-2; D is uncertain. The germline gives CDR1 MDHEN, CDR2 SYDVKM. V lost 9 bases, J lost 7 bases, and 12 bases lay in between. The CDR3 covers 12 residues.